These 31 T cell receptor beta chains originate from one sample sequenced in a study of T cell changes during pregnancy in multiple sclerosis. Libraries were prepared by immunoSEQ multiplex PCR; TCRdb keeps only in-frame clonotypes and omits some of them. The repertoire includes 45,000 to 60,000 clones, roughly 92% of them detected once, and less than 0.85% sits in the top ten. Here the sequenced sample was CD4+ T cells from peripheral blood mononuclear cells, taken in the third trimester of pregnancy. The receptors were gathered from a female donor with multiple sclerosis, enrolled in a pregnancy study.

The chain combines TRBV7-3 with TRBJ2-2; TRBD2 is a possible D gene (5 bases). CDR1 is SGHTA and CDR2 is FQGTGA in the germline V gene. This CDR3 spans 14 amino acids. The V end lost 6 bases, the J end lost 1 base, and 9 bases lay between the germline ends. The CDR3 spells CASRAAGNTGELFF. The CDR3, as DNA: TGTGCCAGCAGAGCTGCGGGGAACACCGGGGAGCTGTTTTTT. Drawing the rest from reference TRBV7-3 and TRBJ2-2, the complete variable domain is GAGVSQTPSNKVTEKGKYVELRCDPISGHTALYWYRQSLGQGPEFLIYFQGTGAADDSGLPNDRFFAVRPEGSVSTLKIQRTERGDSAVYLCASRAAGNTGELFFGEGSRLTVL.

The sample holds one count of this clone. The V and J genes are TRBV7-2 and TRBJ2-1, with D possibly TRBD2 on 6 matching bases. The CDR3 is made up of 12 amino acids. V lost 6 bases to trimming and J lost 8 bases, with 11 bases between them. Per the germline V gene, CDR1 is SGHTA and CDR2 is FQGNSA. CDR3 loop: CASSLEGDEQFF. The CDR3 bases are TGTGCCAGCAGTCTGGAGGGTGATGAGCAGTTCTTC.

The CDR3: CASSLGIRETQYF. Written as DNA, the CDR3 is TGCGCCAGCAGCTTGGGAATTAGAGAGACCCAGTACTTC. The genes are TRBV5-1 and TRBJ2-5; no clear D gene. CDR1 is SGHRS, CDR2 YFSETQ, per germline. The CDR3 runs 13 residues. V lost 0 bases, J lost 4 bases, and 7 bases lay in between.

The chain employs TRBV5-1 and TRBJ1-1; possible D gene TRBD1, 5 bases. The length of the CDR3 is 14 residues. Trimming removed 0 bases from V and 4 bases from J, with 10 bases in between. Germline values: CDR1 SGHRS, CDR2 YFSETQ. CDR3 region: CASSLGGVTTEAFF. The CDR3 DNA follows: TGCGCCAGCAGCTTGGGGGGGGTCACCACTGAAGCTTTCTTT.

V gene TRBV30 combines with J gene TRBJ2-2, with D perhaps matching TRBD2 (6 bases). The CDR3 covers 15 residues. The ends were cut back, 3 bases at V and 5 bases at J, with 16 bases in the middle. Germline loops: CDR1 GTSNPN, CDR2 SVGIG (reference sequence). The CDR3, as DNA: TGTGCCTGGAGATTTCTAGCGACGGGGACCGGGGAGCTGTTTTTT. Translating gives CAWRFLATGTGELFF.

CDR3 in DNA: TGTGCCAGCAGCTGGGACCCGCGGGGCAATGAGCAGTTCTTC. It encodes CASSWDPRGNEQFF. This chain links TRBV5-5 with TRBJ2-1, with D perhaps TRBD2 (6 bases). CDR1 is SGHKS, CDR2 YYEKEE, per germline (reference sequence). The CDR3 is 14 amino acids. V was cut by 3 bases and J by 6 bases, with 13 bases left in between.

The chain carries TRBV18 and TRBJ2-7; D gene ambiguous. The CDR3 is 11 residues long. V lost 2 bases and J 7 bases, leaving 6 bases between the germline ends. Germline-derived CDR1 and CDR2 are KGHSH and LQKENI. The CDR3 is CASSPSGEQYF. CDR3 DNA: TGTGCCAGCTCACCATCAGGAGAGCAGTACTTC.

This rearrangement joins TRBV28 to TRBJ1-5, with D tentatively TRBD1 (6 bases). V was shortened by 5 bases and J by 6 bases, with 14 bases between the two germline ends. CDR1 and CDR2 (germline): MDHEN, SYDVKM. The CDR3 spans 14 residues. The CDR3: CASSGGGVAQPQHF. CDR3 DNA sequence: TGTGCCAGCAGTGGGGGGGGCGTAGCTCAGCCCCAGCATTTT.

The chain couples TRBV19 to TRBJ2-1, with 7 bases aligning to TRBD2. The CDR3 sequence is 16 residues long. V gave up 5 bases and J gave up 7 bases; unmatched junction bases: 14. CDR1 is LNHDA, CDR2 SQIVND, per germline (reference sequence). CDR3 region: CASSPRGSGRRNEQFF. The CDR3, as DNA: TGTGCCAGTAGTCCCCGGGGTAGCGGGCGCCGTAATGAGCAGTTCTTC.

CDR3 DNA: TGTGCCAGCCGGCGGGGGATCCTCGGGGAGACGTACGAGCAGTACTTC. Amino acid sequence: CASRRGILGETYEQYF. This chain links TRBV27 with TRBJ2-7; TRBD2 matches at 7 bases. The V segment lost 8 bases and the J segment 4 bases; nucleotides outside the gene matches: 17. Germline assignment: CDR1 MNHEY and CDR2 SMNVEV (reference sequence). The CDR3 runs to 16 residues.

The J gene is TRBJ2-7, the V gene TRBV2; weak D call: TRBD1 (5 bases). CDR1 is SNHLY, CDR2 FYNNEI, per germline. V was shortened by 1 base and J by 6 bases, with 10 bases between the two germline ends. CDR3 length: 13 amino acids. The CDR3 DNA reads TGTGCCAGCAGTGAAGTGCTAGGGGTCGAGCAGTACTTC. Translating gives CASSEVLGVEQYF. Full variable domain (rest looked up from reference TRBV2 and TRBJ2-7): EPEVTQTPSHQVTQMGQEVILRCVPISNHLYFYWYRQILGQKVEFLVSFYNNEISEKSEIFDDQFSVERPDGSNFTLKIRSTKLEDSAMYFCASSEVLGVEQYFGPGTRLTVT.

The chain joins TRBV19 to TRBJ1-2; no clear D. The CDR3 is made up of 12 amino acids. The germline V gene encodes CDR1 LNHDA and CDR2 SQIVND (reference sequence). V was shortened by 7 bases and J by 8 bases, with 14 bases between the two germline ends. The CDR3 DNA sequence: TGTGCCAGTATCAGCGGGGAGAGGGGCTACACCTTC. Translation gives CASISGERGYTF. The whole variable domain, remainder taken from reference TRBV19 and TRBJ1-2, is DGGITQSPKYLFRKEGQNVTLSCEQNLNHDAMYWYRQDPGQGLRLIYYSQIVNDFQKGDIAEGYSVSREKKESFPLTVTSAQKNPTAFYLCASISGERGYTFGSGTRLTVV.

The chain links TRBV18 to TRBJ2-4; D not certain. Trimming stripped 2 bases from V and 5 bases from J, with 10 bases between. Germline values: CDR1 KGHSH, CDR2 LQKENI. This CDR3 region has 14 residues. CDR3 region: CASSPSFQENIQYF. Written as DNA, the CDR3 is TGTGCCAGCTCACCAAGTTTCCAGGAAAACATTCAGTACTTC.

V and J are TRBV6-1 and TRBJ1-5; D is possibly TRBD1 (5 bases). Germline CDR1 MNHNS, CDR2 SASEGT. V lost 8 bases and J lost 4, with 15 bases in between. The CDR3 totals 14 residues. The CDR3 here is CASGWTRANQPQHF. The CDR3 DNA is TGTGCCAGCGGTTGGACAAGAGCAAATCAGCCCCAGCATTTT.

In regard to this clone: Other DNA sequences in the sample encode the same CDR3. This chain uses TRBV5-1 with TRBJ2-3; 14 bases map to TRBD2. The germline V gene has CDR1 SGHRS and CDR2 YFSETQ. Trimming removed 3 bases from V and 1 base from J; junction bases left unmatched: 7. There are 18 residues in the CDR3. CDR3 sequence reads: CASSSGLAGGWGTDTQYF. The CDR3 DNA follows: TGCGCCAGCAGCTCCGGACTAGCGGGAGGATGGGGCACAGATACGCAGTATTTT. The full variable domain, its missing parts supplied by reference TRBV5-1 and TRBJ2-3, is KAGVTQTPRYLIKTRGQQVTLSCSPISGHRSVSWYQQTPGQGLQFLFEYFSETQRNKGNFPGRFSGRQFSNSRSEMNVSTLELGDSALYLCASSSGLAGGWGTDTQYFGPGTRLTVL.

CDR3 sequence reads: CASSIGTPGYGYTF. The CDR3 region has the DNA TGTGCCAGCAGCATCGGGACACCAGGCTATGGCTACACCTTC. V is TRBV7-8 and J is TRBJ1-2, with D tentatively TRBD1 (6 bases). The CDR3 totals 14 residues. The V gene lost 5 bases and the J gene lost 4 bases, with 14 bases spanning the gap. The germline CDR1 and CDR2 sequences are SGHVS and FQNEAQ.

The CDR3 DNA follows: TGTGCCAGCTCACTCCACAGGGATCAGCCCCAGCATTTT. As protein: CASSLHRDQPQHF. This sequence joins TRBV18 and TRBJ1-5, with D maybe TRBD1 (6 bases). V shed 4 bases and J shed 5 bases, with 9 bases lying between them. Germline V gives CDR1 KGHSH, CDR2 LQKENI. The CDR3 length is 13 residues.

The chain recombines TRBV28 with TRBJ2-1; D gene unclear. The CDR3 runs to 15 residues. Germline loops: CDR1 MDHEN, CDR2 SYDVKM. The V gene lost 7 bases and the J gene lost 0 bases, with 13 bases spanning the gap. The CDR3: CASKELGSSYNEQFF. As DNA, the CDR3 is TGTGCCAGCAAGGAGTTAGGTAGCTCCTACAATGAGCAGTTCTTC.

J is TRBJ1-1 and V is TRBV28, with 12 bases matching TRBD1. The CDR3 runs to 17 residues. Looked up from germline, CDR1 is MDHEN and CDR2 is SYDVKM. The J segment lost 1 base and the V segment lost 8 bases, leaving 11 bases of the junction unmatched. This CDR3 is CASPPGGQGAPNTEAFF. The CDR3 bases are TGTGCCAGCCCCCCGGGGGGACAGGGGGCTCCGAACACTGAAGCTTTCTTT.

This chain uses TRBV19 with TRBJ2-3; 7 nucleotides match TRBD2. CDR3 size: 14 residues. Germline V gives CDR1 LNHDA, CDR2 SQIVND (reference sequence). The J segment lost 0 bases and the V segment lost 3 bases, leaving 0 bases of the junction unmatched. CDR3 sequence (DNA): TGTGCCAGTAGTATCGGGGGGAGCACAGATACGCAGTATTTT. Its translation is CASSIGGSTDTQYF.

This chain connects TRBV4-1 to TRBJ2-3, with D possibly being TRBD1 (8 bases). The germline V and J ends were trimmed by 2 bases and 3 bases, with 18 bases remaining between them. The CDR3 has 17 amino acids. Germline lookup yields CDR1 MGHRA and CDR2 YSYEKL. The CDR3 coding sequence is TGCGCCAGCAGCCAACAGGGGGCGGGAGTTCGTACAGATACGCAGTATTTT. Residues: CASSQQGAGVRTDTQYF.

V is TRBV27 and J is TRBJ2-3; the match to TRBD2 covers 9 bases. V trimming: 1 base; J trimming: 2 bases; junction bases outside the gene matches: 1. This CDR3 comprises 15 residues. The V gene's germline CDR1 is MNHEY and CDR2 SMNVEV (reference sequence). The DNA of the CDR3 is TGTGCCAGCAGTTTATTAGCGGGAGTCACAGATACGCAGTATTTT. The encoded protein is CASSLLAGVTDTQYF.

This rearrangement joins TRBV7-9 to TRBJ2-1, with 10 nucleotides matching TRBD2. The CDR3 has 15 amino acids. Germline-derived CDR1 and CDR2 are SEHNR and FQNEAQ (reference sequence). V lost 1 base to trimming and J lost 7 bases; unmatched junction nucleotides: 4. This CDR3 is CASSLVSLAGNEQFF. CDR3 DNA sequence: TGTGCCAGCAGCTTAGTATCACTAGCGGGAAATGAGCAGTTCTTC.

The CDR3 coding sequence is TGTGCCAGCACCGCGGGGGGGGCGGCCTCCTACGAGCAGTACTTC. This gives the protein CASTAGGAASYEQYF. The chain has TRBV5-4 and TRBJ2-7, with TRBD2 identical over 9 bases. In germline, CDR1 is SGHNT, CDR2 YYREEE (reference sequence). There are 15 residues in the CDR3. J lost 0 bases, V lost 6 bases, and 7 bases had no gene match.

This clone showed up just a few times. Other nucleotide sequences from this sample produce the same CDR3. CDR3 loop: CASSVGGGSYNEQFF. The CDR3 DNA reads as TGTGCCAGCAGCGTAGGTGGGGGGTCCTACAATGAGCAGTTCTTC. The J gene is TRBJ2-1, the V gene TRBV9, with D possibly being TRBD2 (6 bases). The V and J ends lost 0 bases and 1 base respectively, with 8 bases between them. The germline CDR1 and CDR2 sequences are SGDLS and YYNGEE. The CDR3 totals 15 residues.

This chain links TRBV7-9 with TRBJ2-1, with 9 bases identical to TRBD1. Unmatched junction bases numbered 7, after V lost 3 bases and J lost 4 bases. This CDR3 region has 16 residues. The germline V gene has CDR1 SEHNR and CDR2 FQNEAQ (reference sequence). The CDR3 sequence is CASSFLDRGTYNEQFF. CDR3 DNA: TGTGCCAGCAGCTTTTTGGACAGGGGAACTTACAATGAGCAGTTCTTC.

The chain couples TRBV19 to TRBJ2-5, with TRBD2 matching 9 bases. CDR3 length: 15 residues. With V trimmed by 6 bases and J by 2 bases, 7 bases remained unmatched. Germline V gene lookup returns CDR1 LNHDA and CDR2 SQIVND (reference sequence). Here the CDR3 DNA reads TGTGCCAGTAGCACAGGACTAGCGACTCAAGAGACCCAGTACTTC. Its translation is CASSTGLATQETQYF.

V is TRBV27 and J is TRBJ2-2; 7 bases fit TRBD2. CDR3 length: 16 amino acids. CDR1 is MNHEY, CDR2 SMNVEV, per germline (reference sequence). With V trimmed by 1 base and J by 4 bases, 6 bases remained unmatched. CDR3: CASSLFGGGRTGELFF. DNA of the CDR3: TGTGCCAGCAGTTTATTCGGGGGAGGGCGCACCGGGGAGCTGTTTTTT.

The J gene is TRBJ2-7, the V gene TRBV9, with TRBD1 matching 9 bases. Germline V CDR1 and CDR2: SGDLS, YYNGEE. J was trimmed by 3 bases and V by 5 bases; bases with no gene match: 9. The CDR3 is 15 residues long. In nucleotides, the CDR3 is TGTGCCAGCAGTCCTGGACAGGGGAGATTCTACGAGCAGTACTTC. It is translated as CASSPGQGRFYEQYF.

This chain connects TRBV7-8 to TRBJ1-6; 9 bases match TRBD1. The CDR3 consists of 15 residues. Germline-derived CDR1 and CDR2 are SGHVS and FQNEAQ. V was pared by 5 bases and J by 7 bases, with 6 bases of the junction left unmatched. The DNA of the CDR3 is TGTGCCAGCAGCACCTCGGGACAGGGAAATTCACCCCTCCACTTT. Translated, it gives CASSTSGQGNSPLHF.

V usage is TRBV13 and J usage is TRBJ2-1, with D maybe TRBD2 (5 bases). Germline V lookup: CDR1 PRHDT, CDR2 FYEKMQ (reference sequence). The CDR3 is 17 residues long. Trimming took off 2 bases at V and 6 bases at J, with 20 bases between the two ends. The CDR3 loop is CASSLPGRGSWSNEQFF. The CDR3 region has the DNA TGTGCCAGCAGCTTACCGGGTCGAGGGAGTTGGAGCAATGAGCAGTTCTTC.